This T cell receptor beta chain was recorded in a study of blood T cell repertoires in COVID-19. Across the study: Both acute and convalescent COVID-19 samples were obtained from the United States, Italy and Spain. T cells, B-cell-depleted T cells, or PBMCs supplied cDNA or gDNA.

Authors' methods: From reference gene primer amplification, estimates of nucleated cell counts were derived. Some clones are missing from TCRdb's copy, which holds only in-frame ones; the method was immunoSEQ multiplex PCR. V and J calls and clone size are those listed in that table; D and trimming were worked out from the DNA. The sample holds 75,000 to 90,000 clones, approximately 89% seen once. The germline gives CDR1 MNHEY, CDR2 SMNVEV (reference sequence). Trimming stripped 8 bases from V and 2 bases from J, with 9 bases between. The CDR3 is 13 residues long. This TCR came from an elderly man with acute or convalescent COVID-19. The specimen sequenced was peripheral blood. J is TRBJ1-4 and V is TRBV27; D remains unclear. The CDR3 is CASSDSTNEKLFF. CDR3 nucleotides: TGTGCCAGCTCAGACTCCACTAATGAAAAACTGTTTTTT.